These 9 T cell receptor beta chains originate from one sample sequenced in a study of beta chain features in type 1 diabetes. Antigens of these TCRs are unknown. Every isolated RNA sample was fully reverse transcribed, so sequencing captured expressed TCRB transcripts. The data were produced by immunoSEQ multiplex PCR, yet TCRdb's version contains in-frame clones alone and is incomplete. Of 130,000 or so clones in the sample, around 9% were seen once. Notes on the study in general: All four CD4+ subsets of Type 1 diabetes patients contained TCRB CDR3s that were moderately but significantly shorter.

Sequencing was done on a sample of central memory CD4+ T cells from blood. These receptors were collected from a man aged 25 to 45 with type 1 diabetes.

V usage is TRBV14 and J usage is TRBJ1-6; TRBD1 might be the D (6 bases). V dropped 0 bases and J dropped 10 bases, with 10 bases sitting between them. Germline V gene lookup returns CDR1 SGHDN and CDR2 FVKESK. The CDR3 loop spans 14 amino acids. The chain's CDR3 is CASSQDLGASPLHF. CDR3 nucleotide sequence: TGTGCCAGCAGCCAAGATTTGGGGGCATCACCCCTCCACTTT.

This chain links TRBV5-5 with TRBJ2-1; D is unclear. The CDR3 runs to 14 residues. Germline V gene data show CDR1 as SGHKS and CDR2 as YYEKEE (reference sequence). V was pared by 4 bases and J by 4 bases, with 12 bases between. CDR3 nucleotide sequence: TGTGCCAGCAGCCAACTTTTGCATTACAATGAGCAGTTCTTC. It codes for CASSQLLHYNEQFF.

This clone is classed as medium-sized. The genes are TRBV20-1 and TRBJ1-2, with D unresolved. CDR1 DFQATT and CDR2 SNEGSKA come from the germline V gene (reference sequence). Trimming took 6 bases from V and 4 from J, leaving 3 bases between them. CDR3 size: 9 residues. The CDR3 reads CSAIYGYTF. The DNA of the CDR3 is TGCAGTGCCATCTATGGCTACACCTTC.

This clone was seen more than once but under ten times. CDR3 loop: CAGEAADTSTDTQYF. The DNA of the CDR3 is TGTGCAGGGGAGGCAGCTGATACTAGCACAGATACGCAGTATTTT. The rearrangement uses TRBV6-1 and TRBJ2-3, with D possibly TRBD2 on 6 matching bases. The CDR3 has 15 amino acids. From germline, CDR1 is MNHNS and CDR2 SASEGT.

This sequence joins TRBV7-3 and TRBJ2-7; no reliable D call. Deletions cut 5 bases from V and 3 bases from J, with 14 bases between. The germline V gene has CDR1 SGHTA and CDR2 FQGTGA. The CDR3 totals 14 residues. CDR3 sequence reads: CASSPGPRNYEQYF. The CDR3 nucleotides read TGTGCCAGCAGCCCAGGCCCACGCAACTACGAGCAGTACTTC.

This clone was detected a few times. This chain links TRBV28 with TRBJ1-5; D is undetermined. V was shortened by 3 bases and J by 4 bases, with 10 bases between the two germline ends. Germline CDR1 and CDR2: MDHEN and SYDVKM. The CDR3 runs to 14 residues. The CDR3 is CASSFGSGNQPQHF. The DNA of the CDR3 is TGTGCCAGCAGTTTTGGCAGCGGAAATCAGCCCCAGCATTTT.

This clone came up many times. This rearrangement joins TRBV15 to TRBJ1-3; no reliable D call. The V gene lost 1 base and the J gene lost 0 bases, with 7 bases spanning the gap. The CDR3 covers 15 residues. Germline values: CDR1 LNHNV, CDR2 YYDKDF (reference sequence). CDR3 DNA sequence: TGTGCCACCAGCAGAGTCCCGAGCTCTGGAAACACCATATATTTT. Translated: CATSRVPSSGNTIYF. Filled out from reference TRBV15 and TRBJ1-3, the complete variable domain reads DAMVIQNPRYQVTQFGKPVTLSCSQTLNHNVMYWYQQKSSQAPKLLFHYYDKDFNNEADTPDNFQSRRPNTSFCFLDIRSPGLGDTAMYLCATSRVPSSGNTIYFGEGSWLTVV.

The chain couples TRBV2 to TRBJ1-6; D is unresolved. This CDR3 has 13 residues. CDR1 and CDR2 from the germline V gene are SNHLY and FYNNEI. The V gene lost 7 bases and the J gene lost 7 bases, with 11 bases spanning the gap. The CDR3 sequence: CASKEDENSPLHF. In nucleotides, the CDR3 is TGTGCCAGCAAAGAGGATGAAAATTCACCCCTCCACTTT.

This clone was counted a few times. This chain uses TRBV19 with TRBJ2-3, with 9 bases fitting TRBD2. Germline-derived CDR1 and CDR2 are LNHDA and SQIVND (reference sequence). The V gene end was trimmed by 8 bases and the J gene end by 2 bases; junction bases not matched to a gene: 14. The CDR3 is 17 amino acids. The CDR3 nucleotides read TGTGCCAGTTCCCAATCTGCAGCGGGGGGTTTCACAGATACGCAGTATTTT. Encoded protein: CASSQSAAGGFTDTQYF.